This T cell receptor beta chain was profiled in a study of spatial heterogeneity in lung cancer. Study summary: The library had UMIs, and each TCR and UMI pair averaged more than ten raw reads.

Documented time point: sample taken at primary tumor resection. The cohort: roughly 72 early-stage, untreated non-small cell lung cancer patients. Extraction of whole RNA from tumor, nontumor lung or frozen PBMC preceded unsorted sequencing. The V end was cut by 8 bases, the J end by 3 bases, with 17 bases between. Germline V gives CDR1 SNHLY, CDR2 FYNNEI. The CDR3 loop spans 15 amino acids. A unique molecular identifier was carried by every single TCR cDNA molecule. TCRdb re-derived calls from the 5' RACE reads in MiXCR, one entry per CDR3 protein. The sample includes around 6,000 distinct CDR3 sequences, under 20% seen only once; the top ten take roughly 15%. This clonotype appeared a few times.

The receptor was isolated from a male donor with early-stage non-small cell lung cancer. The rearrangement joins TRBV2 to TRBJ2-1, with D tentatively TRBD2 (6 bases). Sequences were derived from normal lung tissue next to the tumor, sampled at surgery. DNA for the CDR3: TGTGCCAGCCGGTTGGCTAGCGTGAACTACAATGAGCAGTTCTTC. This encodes CASRLASVNYNEQFF.